These T cell receptor beta chains were read from a single sample in a study of T-cell reconstitution after alpha-beta-depleted transplantation in children. Each CDR3 protein gets one entry after TCRdb re-called the PCR reads with MiXCR. The data contain 580,000 or so distinct CDR3 sequences, roughly 23% of them singletons. The sample in question was PBMCs, mostly from graft donor cells, obtained 360 days after TCRalphabeta/CD19-depleted stem cell transplant. These receptors were collected from a boy younger than two who had a stem cell transplant for acute myeloid leukemia, so the T cells may come from the graft donor. CDR3s include the opening cysteine and the closing phenylalanine or tryptophan. The D gene is left open where the match is weak. Clone size is given for some rows only: seen once, a few or many times, or a class if the clone is expanded.

clone size	V gene	J gene	D gene	CDR3 protein	CDR3 DNA
-	TRBV20-1	TRBJ2-5	-	CSASRQGETQYF	TGCAGTGCTAGTCGTCAGGGAGAGACCCAGTACTTC
-	TRBV21-1	TRBJ2-2	-	CASRGTSGEGTGELFF	TGTGCCAGCAGGGGAACTAGCGGGGAAGGTACCGGGGAGCTGTTTTTT
few	TRBV20-1	TRBJ2-3	-	CSATSVRGLHSTDTQYF	TGCAGTGCCACAAGCGTAAGGGGCCTCCATAGCACAGATACGCAGTATTTT
many	TRBV7-2	TRBJ2-2	TRBD2	CASTLSGGYTGELFF	TGTGCCAGCACCCTTAGCGGGGGCTACACCGGGGAGCTGTTTTTT
many	TRBV10-2	TRBJ2-2	TRBD2	CASRTSGGITGELFF	TGCGCCAGCAGAACTAGCGGGGGGATCACCGGGGAGCTGTTTTTT
many	TRBV7-3	TRBJ2-1	-	CASSLTGDGVNEQFF	TGTGCCAGCAGCTTAACAGGGGACGGTGTCAATGAGCAGTTCTTC
few	TRBV6-1	TRBJ2-2	-	CAAAAQANTGELFF	TGTGCCGCAGCGGCACAGGCGAACACCGGGGAGCTGTTTTTT
few	TRBV6-5	TRBJ1-2	-	CASSYSIQGRNGYTF	TGTGCCAGCAGTTACTCGATACAGGGTCGTAATGGCTACACCTTC
few	TRBV7-2	TRBJ2-3	TRBD2	CASSFGSGGVTDTQYF	TGTGCCAGCAGCTTTGGTAGCGGGGGGGTCACAGATACGCAGTATTTT
many	TRBV6-5	TRBJ2-2	-	CASSYGQANTGELFF	TGTGCCAGCAGTTACGGGCAGGCGAACACCGGGGAGCTGTTTTTT
many	TRBV3-1	TRBJ2-3	-	CASRGGLGTDTQYF	TGTGCCAGCAGGGGTGGTTTGGGCACAGATACGCAGTATTTT
few	TRBV29-1	TRBJ1-1	-	CSVEGVETGEAFF	TGCAGCGTTGAAGGGGTAGAAACAGGGGAAGCTTTCTTT
few	TRBV19	TRBJ2-7	TRBD1	CASSIARTGSDEQYF	TGTGCCAGTAGTATAGCCAGGACAGGTAGCGACGAGCAGTACTTC
few	TRBV29-1	TRBJ1-2	-	CSVEDQGGDSYGYTF	TGCAGCGTTGAAGATCAAGGGGGAGATTCCTATGGCTACACCTTC
many	TRBV6-1	TRBJ2-1	TRBD2	CASRRLASNEQFF	TGTGCCAGCAGGCGACTAGCGAGCAATGAGCAGTTCTTC
few	TRBV12-3/TRBV12-4	TRBJ1-2	-	CASSFNRNYGYTF	TGTGCCAGCAGTTTTAATCGAAACTATGGCTACACCTTC
-	TRBV4-1	TRBJ2-2	-	CASSPRQAQNTGELFF	TGCGCCAGCAGCCCCAGACAGGCCCAGAACACCGGGGAGCTGTTTTTT
few	TRBV27	TRBJ1-1	-	CASSSSRGTEAFF	TGTGCCAGCAGTTCCTCGAGGGGGACTGAAGCTTTCTTT
few	TRBV5-1	TRBJ2-4	-	CASSLEGDSNIQYF	TGCGCCAGCAGCTTGGAAGGGGACTCGAACATTCAGTACTTC
few	TRBV12-3/TRBV12-4	TRBJ2-3	TRBD2	CASSWSAGGDTQYF	TGTGCCAGCAGTTGGTCCGCGGGGGGGGATACGCAGTATTTT
many	TRBV6-5	TRBJ2-3	-	CASSYYSSTDTQYF	TGTGCCAGCAGTTATTACTCGAGCACAGATACGCAGTATTTT
few	TRBV29-1	TRBJ1-1	TRBD1	CSVEKGDRETEAFF	TGCAGCGTTGAAAAGGGGGACAGGGAAACTGAAGCTTTCTTT
few	TRBV20-1	TRBJ2-5	TRBD2	CSARVTSDQETQYF	TGCAGTGCTAGAGTGACTAGCGATCAAGAGACCCAGTACTTC
-	TRBV20-1	TRBJ1-1	-	CSARGGRVNTEAFF	TGCAGTGCTAGGGGGGGCAGGGTGAACACTGAAGCTTTCTTT
-	TRBV7-2	TRBJ2-5	TRBD2	CASSFWAGGETQYF	TGTGCCAGCAGCTTTTGGGCGGGGGGGGAGACCCAGTACTTC
-	TRBV12-3/TRBV12-4	TRBJ2-7	-	CASSSARGLQFYEHYF	TGTGCCAGCAGTTCAGCCCGGGGGCTGCAATTCTACGAGCATTACTTC
many	TRBV20-1	TRBJ1-1	TRBD1	CSARDGTAYTEAFF	TGCAGTGCTAGAGATGGGACAGCCTACACTGAAGCTTTCTTT
-	TRBV12-3/TRBV12-4	TRBJ1-2	-	CASSFSWGYTF	TGTGCCAGCAGTTTCTCTTGGGGCTACACCTTC
many	TRBV5-1	TRBJ2-3	TRBD1	CASSLGGTGDTQYF	TGCGCCAGCAGCTTGGGGGGGACAGGAGATACGCAGTATTTT
many	TRBV7-6	TRBJ1-3	-	CASSSGIGGNTIYF	TGTGCCAGCAGCTCCGGCATCGGTGGAAACACCATATATTTT
-	TRBV20-1	TRBJ2-3	-	CSANVRPTDTQYF	TGCAGTGCTAATGTTAGGCCCACAGATACGCAGTATTTT
-	TRBV14	TRBJ2-1	-	CASSQGPTSYNEQFF	TGTGCCAGCAGCCAAGGGCCGACTTCCTACAATGAGCAGTTCTTC
many	TRBV20-1	TRBJ2-2	TRBD2	CSARGLAVPNTGELFF	TGCAGTGCTAGGGGACTAGCGGTCCCGAACACCGGGGAGCTGTTTTTT
many	TRBV6-1	TRBJ2-1	TRBD1	CASSPPQGAGNEQFF	TGTGCCAGCAGTCCCCCACAGGGGGCAGGCAATGAGCAGTTCTTC
-	TRBV28	TRBJ1-1	-	CASVTWGDTEAFF	TGTGCCAGTGTGACCTGGGGCGACACTGAAGCTTTCTTT
many	TRBV5-1	TRBJ2-1	TRBD2	CASSVLAGGLNEQFF	TGCGCCAGCAGCGTACTAGCGGGGGGGCTCAATGAGCAGTTCTTC
many	TRBV29-1	TRBJ2-7	-	CSVVPGSDEQYF	TGCAGCGTTGTCCCAGGGTCCGACGAGCAGTACTTC
many	TRBV29-1	TRBJ2-5	-	CSVEGRLRETQYF	TGCAGCGTTGAAGGGAGGCTCAGGGAGACCCAGTACTTC
many	TRBV6-1	TRBJ2-5	TRBD2	CASSEGLALIETQYF	TGTGCCAGCAGTGAGGGACTAGCGTTAATCGAGACCCAGTACTTC
-	TRBV7-2	TRBJ2-2	-	CASSLIGEDGELFF	TGTGCCAGCAGCTTAATAGGAGAGGACGGGGAGCTGTTTTTT
-	TRBV20-1	TRBJ2-2	-	CSAIQQNTGELFF	TGCAGTGCAATCCAGCAGAACACCGGGGAGCTGTTTTTT
many	TRBV6-2/TRBV6-3	TRBJ2-1	-	CASGPPLGQFF	TGTGCCAGCGGTCCGCCCCTCGGGCAGTTCTTC
few	TRBV19	TRBJ1-1	-	CASSIEEGTEAFF	TGTGCCAGTAGTATAGAGGAAGGGACTGAAGCTTTCTTT
few	TRBV7-9	TRBJ2-1	-	CASSLIPDNEQFF	TGTGCCAGCAGCCTGATCCCCGACAATGAGCAGTTCTTC
many	TRBV20-1	TRBJ2-2	-	CSARAPEADTGELFF	TGCAGTGCTAGAGCACCCGAGGCGGACACCGGGGAGCTGTTTTTT
many	TRBV20-1	TRBJ2-1	TRBD1	CSASNRDRGYNEQFF	TGCAGTGCTAGCAACCGGGACAGGGGCTACAATGAGCAGTTCTTC
few	TRBV15	TRBJ1-1	-	CATSRDIGGGEAFF	TGTGCCACCAGCAGAGATATCGGGGGCGGTGAAGCTTTCTTT
many	TRBV4-2	TRBJ2-1	-	CASSQDQAPNEQFF	TGTGCCAGCAGCCAAGATCAGGCGCCCAATGAGCAGTTCTTC
few	TRBV29-1	TRBJ1-1	-	CSVVPGLRTEAFF	TGCAGCGTTGTTCCGGGGCTACGGACTGAAGCTTTCTTT
many	TRBV7-9	TRBJ2-7	-	CASSLSGAYEQYF	TGTGCCAGCAGCTTATCAGGGGCCTACGAGCAGTACTTC
many	TRBV29-1	TRBJ1-2	TRBD1	CSVDRGNYGYTF	TGCAGCGTGGACAGGGGAAACTATGGCTACACCTTC